The next 27 T cell receptor beta chains were all read from a single sample in a study of cytomegalovirus exposure and HLA in healthy donors. Researchers ran the PCR with 60 Vbeta and 13 Jbeta primers. Generated by immunoSEQ multiplex PCR, the TCRdb table keeps only in-frame clones and is missing some. The sample has some 98,000 clones, approximately 70% seen once. Sample: PBMCs. The receptors come from a man between 45 and 60 years old in good health and CMV-seronegative.

This chain uses TRBV6-5 with TRBJ1-1, with 7 bases matching TRBD1. With 6 bases clipped from V and 0 bases from J, the junction kept 7 bases outside the gene matches. Germline V gives CDR1 MNHEY, CDR2 SVGAGI. The CDR3 has 15 residues. This chain's CDR3 is CASRRTGWLNTEAFF. Written as DNA, the CDR3 is TGTGCCAGCAGGAGGACAGGTTGGTTGAACACTGAAGCTTTCTTT.

The rearrangement links TRBV7-9 to TRBJ2-2; D unclear. Germline V gene data show CDR1 as SEHNR and CDR2 as FQNEAQ (reference sequence). Trimming cost V 7 bases and J 6 bases, with 12 bases left between them. CDR3 size: 13 residues. The CDR3 coding sequence is TGTGCCAGCACAGAGCGTGTCGCCGGGGAGCTGTTTTTT. Amino acids: CASTERVAGELFF.

The chain employs TRBV7-6 and TRBJ1-5; D uncertain. The V end was cut by 5 bases, the J end by 2 bases, with 4 bases between. The CDR3 has 12 residues. Germline CDR1 is SGHVS and CDR2 is FNYEAQ. CDR3: CASSHRNQPQHF. In DNA form, the CDR3 reads TGTGCCAGCAGCCATCGCAATCAGCCCCAGCATTTT.

The chain uses TRBV5-3 and TRBJ2-7; maybe TRBD2 (5 bases). TRBV5-3 is noted as an ORF with a role that remains uncertain. Trimming stripped 0 bases from V and 1 base from J, with 20 bases between. There are 18 residues in the CDR3. The CDR3 DNA reads as TGTGCCAGAAGCTTGGGCAAATTCCGGGATCGACAATCCTACGAGCAGTACTTC. As protein: CARSLGKFRDRQSYEQYF.

The V and J genes are TRBV5-8 and TRBJ2-3; no definite D call. With 6 bases removed from V and 7 bases from J, the gap between germline ends came to 15 bases. Per the germline V gene, CDR1 is SGHTS and CDR2 is YDEGEE. The CDR3 runs to 13 residues. This CDR3 is CASTEPRRYTQYF. The CDR3 DNA reads as TGTGCCAGCACGGAACCGAGGCGGTATACGCAGTATTTT. The complete variable domain, with remaining parts taken from reference TRBV5-8 and TRBJ2-3, reads EAGVTQSPTHLIKTRGQQATLRCSPISGHTSVYWYQQALGLGLQFLLWYDEGEERNRGNFPPRFSGRQFPNYSSELNVNALELEDSALYLCASTEPRRYTQYFGPGTRLTVL.

This clone was detected only a few times. V gene TRBV10-3 combines with J gene TRBJ2-2, with 9 bases that match TRBD2. In germline, CDR1 is ENHRY, CDR2 SYGVKD. This CDR3 spans 15 amino acids. V lost 4 bases, J lost 3 bases, and 3 bases stayed unmatched. CDR3 sequence (DNA): TGTGCCATCAGTGGGCGGGAGGGGTACACCGGGGAGCTGTTTTTT. Amino acids: CAISGREGYTGELFF.

The chain is built from TRBV18 and TRBJ2-3, with D unclear. Germline V gives CDR1 KGHSH, CDR2 LQKENI. Trimming stripped 2 bases from V and 2 bases from J, with 14 bases between. The CDR3 contains 16 residues. The CDR3 nucleotides are TGTGCCAGCTCACCATTTACAAGTAGCCCCACAGATACGCAGTATTTT. It codes for CASSPFTSSPTDTQYF.

This rearrangement joins TRBV6-4 to TRBJ1-2; 11 bases are shared with TRBD1. J lost 4 bases, V lost 0 bases, and 1 base had no gene match. The germline V gene encodes CDR1 MRHNA and CDR2 SNTAGT. The CDR3 has 15 amino acids. The CDR3 sequence: CASSDSDRGPYGYTF. The CDR3 nucleotides are TGTGCCAGCAGTGACTCGGACAGGGGGCCCTATGGCTACACCTTC.

This clone was counted a single time. Other DNA sequences in this specimen translate into the identical CDR3. The V call is TRBV28, the J call TRBJ2-6; 7 positions agree with TRBD1. Germline V gene data show CDR1 as MDHEN and CDR2 as SYDVKM. The junction had 9 bases not matched to a gene; V was cut back by 3 bases and J by 4 bases. The CDR3 covers 17 residues. As DNA, the CDR3 is TGTGCCAGCAGTTTGAAAGAGGGGGCGCGCGGGGCCAACGTCCTGACTTTC. Translated, it gives CASSLKEGARGANVLTF.

The rearrangement uses TRBV5-1 and TRBJ1-4; 9 nucleotides agree with TRBD1. The CDR3 runs 15 residues. Germline trimming cut 0 bases from V and 6 bases from J; bases unmatched to any gene: 3. Germline V gene lookup returns CDR1 SGHRS and CDR2 YFSETQ. CDR3 DNA: TGCGCCAGCAGCTTGGAGGGGACAGGGTATGAAAAACTGTTTTTT. Protein: CASSLEGTGYEKLFF.

The chain uses TRBV19 and TRBJ2-7, with 8 nucleotides matching TRBD2. Germline V gene data show CDR1 as LNHDA and CDR2 as SQIVND (reference sequence). CDR3 length: 15 residues. V trimming: 5 bases; J trimming: 4 bases; junction bases outside the gene matches: 10. In DNA, the CDR3 is TGTGCCAGTAGTTCTCCCAGCGGGAGTTTGTACGAGCAGTACTTC. Protein: CASSSPSGSLYEQYF. Drawing the rest from reference TRBV19 and TRBJ2-7, the complete variable domain is DGGITQSPKYLFRKEGQNVTLSCEQNLNHDAMYWYRQDPGQGLRLIYYSQIVNDFQKGDIAEGYSVSREKKESFPLTVTSAQKNPTAFYLCASSSPSGSLYEQYFGPGTRLTVT.

This chain links TRBV27 with TRBJ1-2; 10 bases are shared with TRBD1. The V and J ends lost 2 bases and 1 base, in that order; junction bases with no gene match: 4. Germline V lookup: CDR1 MNHEY, CDR2 SMNVEV (reference sequence). CDR3 length equals 16 residues. The CDR3 is CASSLRGTGVNYGYTF. CDR3 bases: TGTGCCAGCAGTTTAAGAGGGACAGGGGTTAACTATGGCTACACCTTC.

A few counts support this clone. This chain connects TRBV2 to TRBJ2-7; 13 positions match TRBD2. This CDR3 has 15 residues. The germline gives CDR1 SNHLY, CDR2 FYNNEI. The V segment lost 7 bases and the J segment 0 bases; nucleotides outside the gene matches: 3. Here the CDR3 DNA reads TGTGCCAGCAAAAGGACTAGCGGGGGCTCCTACGAGCAGTACTTC. Protein sequence: CASKRTSGGSYEQYF.

J is TRBJ1-2 and V is TRBV29-1; a possible D gene is TRBD1 (5 bases). V was clipped by 2 bases and J by 4 bases, with 11 bases between them. CDR1 and CDR2 from the germline V gene are SQVTM and ANQGSEA. The CDR3 sequence is 13 residues long. This CDR3 is CSVEYRGTYGYTF. CDR3 DNA sequence: TGCAGCGTTGAATATCGGGGGACCTATGGCTACACCTTC.

The chain joins TRBV29-1 to TRBJ1-1; D is unclear. The CDR3 is 15 amino acids. The germline V gene has CDR1 SQVTM and CDR2 ANQGSEA. The V gene lost 5 bases and the J gene lost 1 base, with 17 bases spanning the gap. CDR3 in DNA: TGCAGCGTTCCGATGTTACGGGGATCGAACACTGAAGCTTTCTTT. It translates to CSVPMLRGSNTEAFF.

In its sample, this clone was seen once. J is TRBJ1-3 and V is TRBV30, with a weak D call TRBD1 (5 bases). CDR3 length: 14 amino acids. Germline CDR1 and CDR2: GTSNPN and SVGIG (reference sequence). Trimming stripped 4 bases from V and 3 bases from J, with 13 bases between. The DNA of the CDR3 is TGTGCCTGGAATGGCGGGGCTGTTGGAAACACCATATATTTT. It translates to CAWNGGAVGNTIYF.

This rearrangement joins TRBV7-3 to TRBJ2-1, with TRBD2 identical over 12 bases. This CDR3 comprises 17 residues. V lost 5 bases, J lost 8 bases, and 13 bases stayed unmatched. Germline V lookup: CDR1 SGHTA, CDR2 FQGTGA. The chain's CDR3 is CASSPYPGLAGPDEQFF. The CDR3 bases are TGTGCCAGCAGCCCCTATCCGGGACTAGCGGGTCCAGATGAGCAGTTCTTC.

There are a few counts of this clone. The chain uses TRBV29-1 and TRBJ1-2; 9 bases are a match to TRBD1. CDR3 length: 16 amino acids. The junction had 20 bases not matched to a gene; V was cut back by 7 bases and J by 8 bases. Germline loops: CDR1 SQVTM, CDR2 ANQGSEA. The CDR3 DNA reads TGCAGCGCTTGGACAGGGGAAGTAATCGGGCGTTGGGGCTACACCTTC. It translates to CSAWTGEVIGRWGYTF.

The V gene is TRBV18, the J gene TRBJ2-7, with 10 bases fitting TRBD1. Germline values: CDR1 KGHSH, CDR2 LQKENI. V lost 2 bases to trimming and J lost 6 bases; unmatched junction nucleotides: 4. CDR3 size: 14 residues. CDR3 protein: CASSPDRGPGEQYF. The CDR3 nucleotides read TGTGCCAGCTCACCAGACAGGGGGCCCGGCGAGCAGTACTTC.

The gene calls are TRBV7-9 and TRBJ2-7; D may be TRBD2 (6 bases). The CDR3 runs to 15 residues. Germline CDR1 and CDR2: SEHNR and FQNEAQ (reference sequence). Trimming cost V 5 bases and J 4 bases, with 18 bases left between them. CDR3 protein: CASSPRTNNPYEQYF. For the CDR3, the DNA is TGTGCCAGCAGCCCGCGGACTAATAATCCATACGAGCAGTACTTC.

The rearrangement uses TRBV14 and TRBJ2-5, with 7 nucleotides matching TRBD2. J was trimmed by 4 bases and V by 4 bases; bases with no gene match: 6. CDR3 length: 14 amino acids. CDR1 is SGHDN and CDR2 is FVKESK in the germline V gene. The CDR3 nucleotides are TGTGCCAGCAGCCCCAGCGGGATGGGAGAGACCCAGTACTTC. Its protein product is CASSPSGMGETQYF.

The chain links TRBV10-3 to TRBJ2-1; D may be TRBD1 (5 bases). The V and J ends lost 7 bases and 2 bases respectively, with 9 bases between them. The CDR3 is made up of 13 amino acids. Germline assignment: CDR1 ENHRY and CDR2 SYGVKD. As DNA, the CDR3 is TGTGCCATCACAGGGTCCCCCTACAATGAGCAGTTCTTC. It yields the protein CAITGSPYNEQFF.

Turning to this clone: The identical CDR3 is also encoded by other nucleotide sequences in the sample. The CDR3 DNA reads as TGTGCCAGTAGTATAGTGCAGGGTGGATCCTACGAGCAGTACTTC. This sequence encodes CASSIVQGGSYEQYF. The chain uses TRBV19 and TRBJ2-7; D possibly corresponds to TRBD1 (5 bases). This CDR3 is 15 amino acids long. Looked up from germline, CDR1 is LNHDA and CDR2 is SQIVND (reference sequence). V lost 1 base and J 1 base, leaving 11 bases between the germline ends.

This clone was detected a few times. The rearrangement links TRBV5-4 to TRBJ2-1; 8 bases are a match to TRBD2. The J segment lost 4 bases and the V segment lost 0 bases, leaving 3 bases of the junction unmatched. The CDR3 extends over 15 amino acids. From germline, CDR1 is SGHNT and CDR2 YYREEE (reference sequence). In DNA form, the CDR3 reads TGTGCCAGCAGCTTGGCGGCTAGCGGGTACAATGAGCAGTTCTTC. Translated: CASSLAASGYNEQFF.

The chain has TRBV2 and TRBJ2-6, with D perhaps matching TRBD1 (5 bases). The CDR3 is made up of 16 amino acids. CDR1 and CDR2 (germline): SNHLY, FYNNEI. V lost 3 bases and J lost 3, with 12 bases in between. CDR3 residues: CASSDVWGVGANVLTF. The CDR3 coding sequence is TGTGCCAGCAGTGATGTATGGGGCGTTGGGGCCAACGTCCTGACTTTC.

CDR3: CASRDSKYQPQHF. The CDR3 bases are TGTGCCAGCAGGGACAGCAAGTATCAGCCCCAGCATTTT. This chain uses TRBV6-1 with TRBJ1-5; weak D call: TRBD1 (6 bases). The CDR3 covers 13 residues. V was cut by 6 bases and J by 5 bases, with 11 bases left in between. Germline V lookup: CDR1 MNHNS, CDR2 SASEGT.

This clone was detected only a few times. This rearrangement joins TRBV6-6 to TRBJ2-7, with D possibly TRBD1 on 6 matching bases. V lost 6 bases to trimming and J lost 3 bases, with 18 bases between them. This CDR3 spans 15 amino acids. Germline V lookup: CDR1 MNHNY, CDR2 SVGAGI (reference sequence). CDR3 region: CASSFTYGGHYEQYF. The CDR3 DNA follows: TGTGCCAGCAGCTTTACATATGGGGGACACTACGAGCAGTACTTC.